This TCR beta chain was recorded in a study of blood T cell repertoires in COVID-19. Study overall: In each case, the material was cDNA or gDNA derived from T cells, B-cell-depleted T cells, or PBMCs.

Here immunoSEQ multiplex PCR was the method, and the copy in TCRdb shows in-frame clones only, minus some. The profile covers a few hundred thousand clones, with roughly 85% appearing a single time and 2.2% taken by the ten largest. The CDR3 runs to 16 residues. Germline values: CDR1 MDHEN, CDR2 SYDVKM. Trimming removed 3 bases at V and 6 bases at J, with 17 bases between. The genes are TRBV28 and TRBJ2-2; D is possibly TRBD1 (6 bases). Sequencing was done on a sample of peripheral blood. The sequence was collected from a man younger than 40 who had recovered from COVID-19. The CDR3 loop reads CASSLTIIGGAGELFF. DNA for the CDR3: TGTGCCAGCAGTTTGACTATTATAGGGGGTGCCGGGGAGCTGTTTTTT.